These 25 T cell receptor beta chains originate from one sample sequenced in a study of shared clonotypes between healthy human individuals. The table came from immunoSEQ multiplex PCR; TCRdb's copy has only in-frame clones and leaves some out. The table includes 2 million to 2.5 million clones, just over 90% detected once. The source material was naive CD4+ T cells from PBMCs. The subset: CD45RA+ positively selected. Receptor source: a man younger than 35 in good health. Some clones in this sample may be carry-over from other donors' samples.

The V call is TRBV28, the J call TRBJ2-1; D is unclear. The CDR3 runs to 13 residues. V was shortened by 5 bases and J by 9 bases, with 14 bases between the two germline ends. The V gene's germline CDR1 is MDHEN and CDR2 SYDVKM. The CDR3, as DNA: TGTGCCAGCAGTCCCCAGACCCTCGGTGAGCAGTTCTTC. This gives the protein CASSPQTLGEQFF. Variable domain in full (rest from reference TRBV28 and TRBJ2-1): DVKVTQSSRYLVKRTGEKVFLECVQDMDHENMFWYRQDPGLGLRLIYFSYDVKMKEKGDIPEGYSVSREKKERFSLILESASTNQTSMYLCASSPQTLGEQFFGPGTRLTVL.

The rearrangement joins TRBV7-9 to TRBJ2-1, with a weak D call TRBD2 (5 bases). The V gene lost 1 base and the J gene lost 2 bases, with 9 bases spanning the gap. This CDR3 has 15 amino acids. The germline V gene has CDR1 SEHNR and CDR2 FQNEAQ (reference sequence). The CDR3 sequence is CASSLDARAYNEQFF. CDR3 DNA sequence: TGTGCCAGCAGCTTAGACGCGCGGGCCTACAATGAGCAGTTCTTC.

This clone was picked up one time. The DNA of the CDR3 is TGCAGCGGTGGGGGGGAGACCCAGTACTTC. It yields the protein CSGGGETQYF. The chain couples TRBV29-1 to TRBJ2-5, with D perhaps TRBD2 (6 bases). The V and J ends lost 7 bases and 5 bases respectively, with 8 bases between them. From germline, CDR1 is SQVTM and CDR2 ANQGSEA. CDR3 length: 10 amino acids.

The chain has TRBV27 and TRBJ1-5; 9 bases match TRBD1. The trim removed 2 bases at V and 5 bases at J, leaving 7 bases unmatched. Germline V gene lookup returns CDR1 MNHEY and CDR2 SMNVEV (reference sequence). The CDR3 length is 16 residues. CDR3 bases: TGTGCCAGCAGTTTAAGGGGACAGGGTGGACATCAGCCCCAGCATTTT. Protein: CASSLRGQGGHQPQHF.

The genes are TRBV5-8 and TRBJ2-1; D is undetermined. V dropped 0 bases and J dropped 7 bases, with 14 bases sitting between them. CDR1 SGHTS and CDR2 YDEGEE come from the germline V gene. The CDR3 contains 15 residues. The CDR3 region has the DNA TGTGCCAGCAGCTTGGGTTTTCGGCGGCGTAATGAGCAGTTCTTC. Translation gives CASSLGFRRRNEQFF.

This clone was counted a single time. The chain employs TRBV10-3 and TRBJ1-3, with D possibly being TRBD1 (6 bases). The CDR3 is 15 residues long. CDR1 is ENHRY, CDR2 SYGVKD, per germline. Trimming removed 9 bases at V and 4 bases at J, with 19 bases between. The CDR3 DNA reads as TGTGCCATGATCAGTGGCAGGGGAATCGGAAACACCATATATTTT. Encoded protein: CAMISGRGIGNTIYF.

The gene calls are TRBV7-6 and TRBJ2-3, with D perhaps TRBD2 (6 bases). From germline, CDR1 is SGHVS and CDR2 FNYEAQ. This CDR3 is built from 14 residues. Trimming took 1 base from V and 4 from J, leaving 9 bases between them. In DNA, the CDR3 is TGTGCCAGCAGCTTAGAACTAGCTCCAGATACGCAGTATTTT. This encodes CASSLELAPDTQYF.

CDR3 region: CASMAGANYGYTF. The DNA for the CDR3 is TGTGCCAGCATGGCAGGAGCCAACTATGGCTACACCTTC. The chain links TRBV25-1 to TRBJ1-2; D remains ambiguous. Trimming cost V 7 bases and J 2 bases, with 11 bases left between them. This CDR3 has 13 amino acids. Germline values: CDR1 MGHDK, CDR2 SYGVNS.

The J gene is TRBJ2-5, the V gene TRBV5-6, with a weak D call TRBD1 (6 bases). Germline loops: CDR1 SGHDT, CDR2 YYEEEE. The CDR3 sequence is 15 residues long. V dropped 3 bases and J dropped 5 bases, with 17 bases sitting between them. The CDR3 DNA sequence: TGTGCCAGCAGCTCCGGACAGCTTGGTGTGGAGACCCAGTACTTC. It encodes CASSSGQLGVETQYF.

This clone has only a few counts. This CDR3 is also generated by other DNA sequences in the sample. The chain combines TRBV18 with TRBJ1-1, with no clear D. Germline assignment: CDR1 KGHSH and CDR2 LQKENI. The CDR3 runs 13 residues. V gave up 6 bases and J gave up 1 base, with 9 bases separating them. The CDR3 DNA is TGTGCCAGCTCGCTGGATCCGAACACTGAAGCTTTCTTT. This sequence encodes CASSLDPNTEAFF.

To note about this clone: The sample carries other DNA sequences with the same CDR3. This chain links TRBV29-1 with TRBJ1-2; 8 bases align to TRBD1. The CDR3 contains 12 residues. Germline V gene sequence: CDR1 SQVTM, CDR2 ANQGSEA. The V gene end was trimmed by 7 bases and the J gene end by 3 bases; junction bases not matched to a gene: 4. This CDR3 reads CSDLQGDYGYTF. The CDR3, as DNA: TGCAGCGACCTACAGGGGGACTATGGCTACACCTTC.

This clone was seen just once. This chain's CDR3 is CASSLGAAIVEQYF. The DNA for the CDR3 is TGCGCCAGCAGCTTAGGCGCCGCAATTGTGGAGCAGTACTTC. This chain connects TRBV5-1 to TRBJ2-7; D remains ambiguous. V shed 2 bases and J shed 7 bases, with 16 bases lying between them. Germline V gene lookup returns CDR1 SGHRS and CDR2 YFSETQ. The CDR3 totals 14 residues.

This rearrangement joins TRBV7-9 to TRBJ2-2; D is uncertain. CDR1 SEHNR and CDR2 FQNEAQ come from the germline V gene (reference sequence). Trimming cost V 11 bases and J 0 bases, with 16 bases left between them. The length of the CDR3 is 15 residues. DNA of the CDR3: TGTGCCGGATTGCCCGGCGGATCGAACACCGGGGAGCTGTTTTTT. Protein sequence: CAGLPGGSNTGELFF.

The gene calls are TRBV5-4 and TRBJ2-1, with TRBD2 matching 7 bases. V was clipped by 4 bases and J by 1 base; unmatched bases: 8. This CDR3 has 16 amino acids. CDR1 SGHNT and CDR2 YYREEE come from the germline V gene (reference sequence). CDR3 sequence: CASSPAGPPSYNEQFF. DNA for the CDR3: TGTGCCAGCAGCCCAGCGGGACCTCCGTCCTACAATGAGCAGTTCTTC.

The table lists this clone with a count of one. The chain is built from TRBV27 and TRBJ2-7, with D maybe TRBD2 (5 bases). Germline CDR1 reads MNHEY; CDR2 reads SMNVEV (reference sequence). V lost 2 bases, J lost 2 bases, and 13 bases lay in between. The CDR3 totals 15 residues. Here the CDR3 DNA reads TGTGCCAGCAGTTTAGTAAGGAGGCCTACCTACGAGCAGTACTTC. It codes for CASSLVRRPTYEQYF.

This clone was detected a few times. The chain joins TRBV2 to TRBJ2-6; D ambiguous. CDR1 SNHLY and CDR2 FYNNEI come from the germline V gene. The CDR3 is made up of 13 amino acids. The V end lost 3 bases, the J end lost 2 bases, and 2 bases lay between the germline ends. Here the CDR3 reads CASSETGANVLTF. In DNA, the CDR3 is TGTGCCAGCAGTGAGACTGGGGCCAACGTCCTGACTTTC.

The genes are TRBV6-1 and TRBJ1-5; no firm D call. The V end was cut by 2 bases, the J end by 7 bases, with 12 bases between. This CDR3 has 14 residues. The germline V gene has CDR1 MNHNS and CDR2 SASEGT. CDR3 DNA sequence: TGTGCCAGCAGTGAACGGTGGGTGGGACAGCCCCAGCATTTT. It translates to CASSERWVGQPQHF.

The chain is built from TRBV30 and TRBJ2-6, with D perhaps TRBD2 (6 bases). This CDR3 contains 15 residues. CDR1 is GTSNPN, CDR2 SVGIG, per germline (reference sequence). V lost 4 bases to trimming and J lost 0 bases, with 10 bases between them. The CDR3 DNA is TGTGCCTGGAAAATGGGAGGCTCTGGGGCCAACGTCCTGACTTTC. It yields the protein CAWKMGGSGANVLTF. Full variable domain (remainder filled in from reference TRBV30 and TRBJ2-6): SQTIHQWPATLVQPVGSPLSLECTVEGTSNPNLYWYRQAAGRGLQLLFYSVGIGQISSEVPQNLSASRPQDRQFILSSKKLLLSDSGFYLCAWKMGGSGANVLTFGAGSRLTVL.

J is TRBJ1-2 and V is TRBV7-9; D gene uncertain. CDR1 is SEHNR and CDR2 is FQNEAQ in the germline V gene (reference sequence). Trimming removed 1 base at V and 7 bases at J, with 10 bases between. The CDR3 is 13 residues long. CDR3 sequence reads: CASSLVAGPGYTF. CDR3 nucleotides: TGTGCCAGCAGCTTAGTGGCAGGCCCTGGCTACACCTTC.

The chain uses TRBV7-3 and TRBJ2-3; 7 bases line up with TRBD2. The CDR3 is 16 residues long. Germline V CDR1 and CDR2: SGHTA, FQGTGA. Trimming took 0 bases from V and 4 from J; bases not matched to a gene: 7. The chain's CDR3 is CASSLTGGSGADTQYF. CDR3 DNA sequence: TGTGCCAGCAGCTTAACGGGCGGGAGTGGCGCAGATACGCAGTATTTT.

The gene calls are TRBV5-1 and TRBJ2-7, with TRBD2 identical over 8 bases. The CDR3 length is 14 residues. The germline gives CDR1 SGHRS, CDR2 YFSETQ. J lost 8 bases, V lost 6 bases, and 13 bases had no gene match. The CDR3 reads CASTPRGSGDKQYF. As DNA, the CDR3 is TGCGCCAGCACCCCCCGGGGTAGCGGGGATAAGCAGTACTTC.

Concerning this clone: Other DNA variants within this sample encode the same CDR3. The chain uses TRBV5-1 and TRBJ2-3, with D unclear. V was pared by 0 bases and J by 1 base, with 6 bases between. Germline V gene sequence: CDR1 SGHRS, CDR2 YFSETQ. The CDR3 length is 14 residues. The DNA of the CDR3 is TGCGCCAGCAGCTTGGTGGCAGGCACAGATACGCAGTATTTT. Its protein product is CASSLVAGTDTQYF.

This rearrangement joins TRBV9 to TRBJ1-3, with unresolved D. The CDR3 totals 14 residues. V lost 0 bases and J 4 bases, leaving 8 bases between the germline ends. The germline V gene has CDR1 SGDLS and CDR2 YYNGEE. The CDR3 DNA is TGTGCCAGCAGCGTAGGTCAGATAGGAAACACCATATATTTT. This gives the protein CASSVGQIGNTIYF.

Comments on this clone: This same CDR3 is encoded by further DNA sequences in the sample. The rearrangement links TRBV7-3 to TRBJ2-1; 7 bases map to TRBD2. CDR1 and CDR2 from the germline V gene are SGHTA and FQGTGA. The CDR3 totals 15 residues. The V gene end was trimmed by 1 base and the J gene end by 4 bases; junction bases not matched to a gene: 4. As DNA, the CDR3 is TGTGCCAGCAGCTTAAGGCTAGCGGCTTACAATGAGCAGTTCTTC. It is translated as CASSLRLAAYNEQFF.

The rearrangement joins TRBV2 to TRBJ2-1; no clear D. Germline values: CDR1 SNHLY, CDR2 FYNNEI. Trimming pared 9 bases from V and 5 bases from J, leaving 8 bases between. The CDR3 is 11 amino acids. This CDR3 reads CASRLNNEQFF. CDR3 in DNA: TGTGCCAGTCGGCTCAACAATGAGCAGTTCTTC.